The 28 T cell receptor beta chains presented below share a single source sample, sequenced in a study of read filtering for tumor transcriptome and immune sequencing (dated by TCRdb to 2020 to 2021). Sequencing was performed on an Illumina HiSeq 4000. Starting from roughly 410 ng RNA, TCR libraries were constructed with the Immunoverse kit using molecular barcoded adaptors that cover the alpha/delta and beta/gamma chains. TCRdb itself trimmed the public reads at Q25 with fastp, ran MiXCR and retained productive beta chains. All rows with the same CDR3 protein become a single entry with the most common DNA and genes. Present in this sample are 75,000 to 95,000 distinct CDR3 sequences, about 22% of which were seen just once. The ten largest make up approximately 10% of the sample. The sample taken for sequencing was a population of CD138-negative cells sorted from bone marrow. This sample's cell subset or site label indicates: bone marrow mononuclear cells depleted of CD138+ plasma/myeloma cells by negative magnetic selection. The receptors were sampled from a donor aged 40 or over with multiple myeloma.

CDR3 bases: TGTGCCAGTAACCAAGGGACGGTGAACACTGAAGCTTTCTTT. This codes for CASNQGTVNTEAFF. The rearrangement links TRBV19 to TRBJ1-1, with a tentative D call TRBD1 (5 bases). V lost 7 bases and J lost 0, with 12 bases in between. The CDR3 totals 14 residues. The germline gives CDR1 LNHDA, CDR2 SQIVND (reference sequence).

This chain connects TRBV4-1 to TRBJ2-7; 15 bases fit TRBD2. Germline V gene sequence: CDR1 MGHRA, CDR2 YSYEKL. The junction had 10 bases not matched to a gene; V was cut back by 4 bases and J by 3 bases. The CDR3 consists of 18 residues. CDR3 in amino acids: CASSPGLAGGPEYYEQYF. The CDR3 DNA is TGCGCCAGCAGCCCGGGACTAGCGGGGGGCCCTGAATACTACGAGCAGTACTTC.

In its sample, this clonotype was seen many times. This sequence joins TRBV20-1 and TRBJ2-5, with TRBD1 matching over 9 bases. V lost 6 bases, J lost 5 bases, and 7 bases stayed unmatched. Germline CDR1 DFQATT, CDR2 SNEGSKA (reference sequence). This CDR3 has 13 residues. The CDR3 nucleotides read TGCAGTGCAAGAACAGGGGGCGCGGAGACCCAGTACTTC. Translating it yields CSARTGGAETQYF.

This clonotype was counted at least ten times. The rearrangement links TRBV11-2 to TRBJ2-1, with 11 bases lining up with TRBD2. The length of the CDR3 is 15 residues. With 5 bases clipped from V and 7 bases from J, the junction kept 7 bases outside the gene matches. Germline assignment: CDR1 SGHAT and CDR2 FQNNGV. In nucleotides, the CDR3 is TGTGCCAGCAGCCAAATAGCGGGGGGGCCGAATGAGCAGTTCTTC. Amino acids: CASSQIAGGPNEQFF.

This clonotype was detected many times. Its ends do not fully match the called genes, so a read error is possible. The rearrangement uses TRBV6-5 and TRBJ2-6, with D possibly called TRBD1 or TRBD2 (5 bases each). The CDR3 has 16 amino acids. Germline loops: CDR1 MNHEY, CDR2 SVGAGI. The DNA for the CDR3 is TGTGCCAGCCACAGGACTTTCCGTTCTGCGGCCAACGTCCTGACTTTC. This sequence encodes CASHRTFRSAANVLTF.

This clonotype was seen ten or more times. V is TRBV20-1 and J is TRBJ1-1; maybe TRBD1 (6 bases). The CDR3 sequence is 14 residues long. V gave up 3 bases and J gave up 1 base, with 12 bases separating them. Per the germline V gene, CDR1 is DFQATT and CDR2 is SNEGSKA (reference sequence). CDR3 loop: CSASKGGGNTEAFF. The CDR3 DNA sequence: TGCAGTGCTAGTAAAGGGGGAGGGAACACTGAAGCTTTCTTT.

CDR3 sequence reads: CASRGGAYEQYF. DNA of the CDR3: TGTGCCAGCAGGGGGGGGGCTTACGAGCAGTACTTC. V gene TRBV11-2 combines with J gene TRBJ2-7, with D tentatively TRBD2 (7 bases). V gave up 6 bases and J gave up 4 bases, with 10 bases separating them. The CDR3 is 12 residues long. Germline CDR1 reads SGHAT; CDR2 reads FQNNGV.

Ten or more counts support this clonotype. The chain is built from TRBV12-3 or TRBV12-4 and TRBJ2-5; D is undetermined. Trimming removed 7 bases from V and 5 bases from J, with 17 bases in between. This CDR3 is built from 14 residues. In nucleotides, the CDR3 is TGTGCCAGCACCAGCCTAGGAGAATTGGAGACCCAGTACTTC. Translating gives CASTSLGELETQYF.

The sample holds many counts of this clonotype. In DNA form, the CDR3 reads TGTGCCAGCACCCCCGCAGGAATATGGCAGCCCCAGCATTTT. It yields the protein CASTPAGIWQPQHF. The chain links TRBV12-3 or TRBV12-4 to TRBJ1-5; D uncertain. The CDR3 runs to 14 residues. Trimming removed 7 bases from V and 7 bases from J, with 17 bases in between.

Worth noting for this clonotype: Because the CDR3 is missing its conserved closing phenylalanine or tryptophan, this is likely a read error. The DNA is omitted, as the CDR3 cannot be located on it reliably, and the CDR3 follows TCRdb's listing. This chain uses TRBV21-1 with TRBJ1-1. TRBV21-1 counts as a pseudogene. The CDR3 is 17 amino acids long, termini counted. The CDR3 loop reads CASSKVGALPPNTEAFL.

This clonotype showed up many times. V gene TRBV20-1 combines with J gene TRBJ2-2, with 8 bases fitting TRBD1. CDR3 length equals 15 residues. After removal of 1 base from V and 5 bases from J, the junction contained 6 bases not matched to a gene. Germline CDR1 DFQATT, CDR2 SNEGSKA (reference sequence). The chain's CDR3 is CSARGGTGETGELFF. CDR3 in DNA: TGCAGTGCTAGAGGTGGGACAGGAGAAACCGGGGAGCTGTTTTTT.

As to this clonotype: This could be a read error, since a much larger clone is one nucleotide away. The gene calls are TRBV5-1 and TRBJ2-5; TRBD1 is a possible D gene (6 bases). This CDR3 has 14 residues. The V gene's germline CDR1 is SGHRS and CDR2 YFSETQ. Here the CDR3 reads CAGSPGQSQETQYF. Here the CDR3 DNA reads TGCGCCGGCAGCCCCGGACAGAGCCAAGAGACCCAGTACTTC.

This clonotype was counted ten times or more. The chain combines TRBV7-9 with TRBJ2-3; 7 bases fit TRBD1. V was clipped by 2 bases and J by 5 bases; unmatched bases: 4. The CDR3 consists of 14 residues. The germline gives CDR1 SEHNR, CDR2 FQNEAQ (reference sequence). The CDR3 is CASSLIQGIDTQYF. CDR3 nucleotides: TGTGCCAGCAGCTTAATACAGGGGATAGATACGCAGTATTTT.

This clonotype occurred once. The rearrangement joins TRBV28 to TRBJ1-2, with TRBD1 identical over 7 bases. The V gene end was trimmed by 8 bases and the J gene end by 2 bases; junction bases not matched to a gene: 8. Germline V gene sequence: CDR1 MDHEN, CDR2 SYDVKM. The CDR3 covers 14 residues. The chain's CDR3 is CASCSGGRNYGYTF. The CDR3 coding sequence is TGTGCCAGCTGTTCAGGGGGGAGGAACTATGGCTACACCTTC.

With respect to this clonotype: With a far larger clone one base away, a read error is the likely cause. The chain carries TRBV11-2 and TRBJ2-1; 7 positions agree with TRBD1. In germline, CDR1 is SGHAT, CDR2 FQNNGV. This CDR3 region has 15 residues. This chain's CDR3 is CASSQRQGTLDEQLF. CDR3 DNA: TGTGCCAGCAGCCAGCGACAGGGAACTCTGGATGAGCAGCTCTTC.

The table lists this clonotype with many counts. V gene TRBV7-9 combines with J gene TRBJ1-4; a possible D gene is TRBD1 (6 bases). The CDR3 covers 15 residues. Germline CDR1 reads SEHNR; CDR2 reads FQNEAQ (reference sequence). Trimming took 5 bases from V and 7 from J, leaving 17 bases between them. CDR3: CASSLGGTTSEKLFF. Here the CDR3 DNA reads TGTGCCAGCAGCCTAGGGGGGACAACCTCTGAAAAACTGTTTTTT.

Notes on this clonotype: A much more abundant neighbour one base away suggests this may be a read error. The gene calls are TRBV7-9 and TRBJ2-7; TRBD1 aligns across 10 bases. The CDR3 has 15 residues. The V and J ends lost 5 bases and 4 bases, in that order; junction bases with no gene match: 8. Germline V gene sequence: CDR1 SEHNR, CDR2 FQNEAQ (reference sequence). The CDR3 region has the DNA TGTGCCAGCAGCCTAACCGGGACAGGGGCTTACGAGCAGTACTTC. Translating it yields CASSLTGTGAYEQYF.

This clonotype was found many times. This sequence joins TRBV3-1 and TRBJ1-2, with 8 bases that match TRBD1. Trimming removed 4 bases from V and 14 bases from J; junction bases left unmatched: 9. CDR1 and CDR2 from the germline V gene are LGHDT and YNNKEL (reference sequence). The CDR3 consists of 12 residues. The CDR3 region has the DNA TGTGCCAGCAGCCGCGGACAGGGCGTTCCAACCTTC. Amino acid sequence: CASSRGQGVPTF. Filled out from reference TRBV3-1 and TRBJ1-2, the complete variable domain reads DTAVSQTPKYLVTQMGNDKSIKCEQNLGHDTMYWYKQDSKKFLKIMFSYNNKELIINETVPNRFSPKSPDKAHLNLHINSLELGDSAVYFCASSRGQGVPTFGSGTRLTVV.

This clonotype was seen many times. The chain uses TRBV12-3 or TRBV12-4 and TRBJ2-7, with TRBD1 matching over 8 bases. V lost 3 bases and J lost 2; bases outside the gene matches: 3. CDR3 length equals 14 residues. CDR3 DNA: TGTGCCAGCAGTTTTTTGGACAGGGCCTACGAGCAGTACTTC. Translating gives CASSFLDRAYEQYF.

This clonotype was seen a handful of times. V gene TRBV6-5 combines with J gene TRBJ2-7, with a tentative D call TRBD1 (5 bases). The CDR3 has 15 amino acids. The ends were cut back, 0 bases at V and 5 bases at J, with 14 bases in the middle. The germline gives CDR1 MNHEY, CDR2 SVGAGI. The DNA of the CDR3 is TGTGCCAGCAGTTACTCACTGTCAGGGTTGGACGAGCAGTACTTC. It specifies CASSYSLSGLDEQYF.

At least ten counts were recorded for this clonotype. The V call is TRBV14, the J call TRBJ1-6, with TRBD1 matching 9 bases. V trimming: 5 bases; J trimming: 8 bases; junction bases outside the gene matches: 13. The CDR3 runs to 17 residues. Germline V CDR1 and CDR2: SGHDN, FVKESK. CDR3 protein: CASSSHGGQGIDSPLHF. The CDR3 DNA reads TGTGCCAGCAGCTCCCACGGAGGACAGGGGATAGATTCACCCCTCCACTTT.

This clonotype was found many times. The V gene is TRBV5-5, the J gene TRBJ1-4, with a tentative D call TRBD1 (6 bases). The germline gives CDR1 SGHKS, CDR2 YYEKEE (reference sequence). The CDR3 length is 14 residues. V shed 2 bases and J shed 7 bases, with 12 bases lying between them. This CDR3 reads CASSLTGSPEKLFF. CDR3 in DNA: TGTGCCAGCAGCTTAACAGGGTCCCCTGAAAAACTGTTTTTT.

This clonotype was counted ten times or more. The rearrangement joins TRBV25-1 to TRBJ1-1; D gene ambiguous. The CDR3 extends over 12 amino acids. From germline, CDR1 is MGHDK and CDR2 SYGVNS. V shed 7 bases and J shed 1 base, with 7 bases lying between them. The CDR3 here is CASNVGNTEAFF. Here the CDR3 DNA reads TGTGCCAGCAATGTTGGGAACACTGAAGCTTTCTTT.

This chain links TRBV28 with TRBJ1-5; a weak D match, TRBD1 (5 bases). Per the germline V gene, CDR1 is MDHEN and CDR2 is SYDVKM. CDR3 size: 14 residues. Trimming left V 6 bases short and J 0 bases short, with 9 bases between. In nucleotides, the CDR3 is TGTGCCAGCAGGGCAGGGAATAGCAATCAGCCCCAGCATTTT. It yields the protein CASRAGNSNQPQHF. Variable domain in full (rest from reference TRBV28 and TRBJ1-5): DVKVTQSSRYLVKRTGEKVFLECVQDMDHENMFWYRQDPGLGLRLIYFSYDVKMKEKGDIPEGYSVSREKKERFSLILESASTNQTSMYLCASRAGNSNQPQHFGDGTRLSIL.

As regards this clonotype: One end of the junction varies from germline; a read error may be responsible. The CDR3 is CASSLMGGTGSYEQHF. The CDR3 nucleotides are TGTGCCAGCAGTCTGATGGGCGGGACAGGTTCCTACGAGCAGCACTTC. The J gene is TRBJ2-7, the V gene TRBV6-1; TRBD1 matches at 8 bases. This CDR3 has 16 residues. Per germline, CDR1 MNHNS and CDR2 SASEGT.

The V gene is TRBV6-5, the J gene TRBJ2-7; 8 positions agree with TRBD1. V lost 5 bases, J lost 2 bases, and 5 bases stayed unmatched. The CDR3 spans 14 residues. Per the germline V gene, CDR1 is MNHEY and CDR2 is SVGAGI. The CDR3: CASSLHRGTYEQYF. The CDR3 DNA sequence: TGTGCCAGCAGTCTTCACAGGGGGACCTACGAGCAGTACTTC.

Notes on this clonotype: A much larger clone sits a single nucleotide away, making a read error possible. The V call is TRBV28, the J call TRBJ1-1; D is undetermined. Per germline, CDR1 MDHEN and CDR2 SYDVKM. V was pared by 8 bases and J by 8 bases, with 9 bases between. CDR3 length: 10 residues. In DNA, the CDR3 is TGTGCCAGCGGAGGACGGGAAGCTTTCTTT. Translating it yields CASGGREAFF.

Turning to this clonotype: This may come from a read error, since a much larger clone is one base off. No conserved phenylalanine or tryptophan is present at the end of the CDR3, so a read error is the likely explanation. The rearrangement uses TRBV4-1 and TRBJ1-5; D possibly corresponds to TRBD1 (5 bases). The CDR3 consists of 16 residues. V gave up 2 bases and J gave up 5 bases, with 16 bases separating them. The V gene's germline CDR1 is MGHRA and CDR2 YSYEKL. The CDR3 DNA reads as TGCGCCAGCAGCCAATTATTGGGGCGGCGGGATCAGCCCCAGCATTCT. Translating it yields CASSQLLGRRDQPQHS.